This T cell receptor beta chain was documented in a study of blood T cell repertoires in COVID-19. Study-level information: Sites across the United States, Italy and Spain contributed samples from acute and convalescent COVID-19.

In the original analysis: Reference gene primer amplification gave nucleated cell count estimates. Data came from immunoSEQ multiplex PCR; TCRdb stores just in-frame clones and leaves some out. V, J and clone size derive from that table, while D and trimming were established from the DNA sequence. This sample has 230,000 or so clones, with around 80% found just once. CDR3 length: 14 residues. Losses at the gene ends were 4 bases for V and 7 bases for J; bases not matched to a gene: 8. Per germline, CDR1 SGDLS and CDR2 YYNGEE. This sequence was found in a middle-aged woman who had recovered from COVID-19. The sequenced sample consisted of peripheral blood. V gene TRBV9 combines with J gene TRBJ1-5; 7 bases agree with TRBD1. The DNA of the CDR3 is TGTGCCAGCAGCCTCGAGGGGGCGGAGCAGCCCCAGCATTTT. Residues: CASSLEGAEQPQHF. The complete variable domain, with remaining parts taken from reference TRBV9 and TRBJ1-5, reads DSGVTQTPKHLITATGQRVTLRCSPRSGDLSVYWYQQSLDQGLQFLIQYYNGEERAKGNILERFSAQQFPDLHSELNLSSLELGDSALYFCASSLEGAEQPQHFGDGTRLSIL.